Sequencing of this T cell receptor beta chain was carried out in a study of blood T cell repertoires in COVID-19. Trimming at V came to 6 bases and at J to 4 bases, leaving 8 bases not matched to a gene. Germline V lookup: CDR1 LNHDA, CDR2 SQIVND (reference sequence). The CDR3 runs to 15 residues. Some clones are missing from TCRdb's copy, which holds only in-frame ones; the method was immunoSEQ multiplex PCR. The sample shows approximately 52,000 clones, approximately 89% of them seen only once. V and J are TRBV19 and TRBJ1-2, with 10 nucleotides matching TRBD1. This receptor was obtained from a man aged 50-59 years with acute or convalescent COVID-19. The sample comprised peripheral blood. CDR3 bases: TGTGCCAGTAGCCCGGGACAGGGGCTGATCTATGGCTACACCTTC. Amino acid sequence: CASSPGQGLIYGYTF.